Listed below are T cell receptor beta chains from one sample, sequenced in a study of early stage breast cancer tumors. Some clones are missing from TCRdb's copy, which holds only in-frame ones; the method was immunoSEQ multiplex PCR. The repertoire consists of some 14,000 clones, with around 80% occurring once and the leading ten covering 7.6%. The sequenced sample was normal breast tissue next to the tumor. Every receptor here comes from a person aged 45-60 years with breast cancer. Both conserved end residues are part of each CDR3. Fields, in order: V gene, D gene, clone size, J gene, CDR3 DNA, CDR3 protein. The D gene is left open where the match is weak. Size tells how often a clone was seen (once, few, many) or the class of an expanded clone, and some rows leave it out.

>TRBV7-2|-|-|TRBJ1-1
TGTGCCAGCAGCTTAAATCAGGGGAACACTGAAGCTTTCTTT
CASSLNQGNTEAFF
>TRBV7-7|TRBD2|-|TRBJ2-2
TGTGCTAGCAGCCCGGACGGGGGGAGGAACACCGGGGAGCTGTTTTTT
CASSPDGGRNTGELFF
>TRBV10-3|-|-|TRBJ2-1
TGTGCCATCAGTGAGAAAGACAGGATCGGTGAGCAGTTCTTC
CAISEKDRIGEQFF
>TRBV27|-|-|TRBJ2-2
TGTGCCAGCAGCCCCCGACGGGAAAGTAACACCGGGGAGCTGTTTTTT
CASSPRRESNTGELFF
>TRBV18|-|-|TRBJ2-3
TGTGCCAGCTCACCACCGGGAACAGATACGCAGTATTTT
CASSPPGTDTQYF
>TRBV10-2|-|-|TRBJ1-4
TGCGCCAGCAGTGGGGGATTTCCAGTGGATGAAAAACTGTTTTTT
CASSGGFPVDEKLFF
>TRBV6-1|TRBD1|-|TRBJ2-1
TGTGCCAGCAGGGAACCCGGGACAGGGGCCTTTGCCAGTGAGCAGTTCTTC
CASREPGTGAFASEQFF
>TRBV5-1|-|-|TRBJ2-7
TGCGCCAGCAGCTTGGCGTCAGTGTACGAGCAGTACTTC
CASSLASVYEQYF
>TRBV2|-|-|TRBJ2-1
TGTGCCAGCAGTGATGGGGAACAGGGCTTCTACAATGAGCAGTTCTTC
CASSDGEQGFYNEQFF
>TRBV10-1|-|-|TRBJ2-3
TGCGCCAGCAGTGACGGCGGAAGCACAGATACGCAGTATTTT
CASSDGGSTDTQYF
>TRBV7-9|-|-|TRBJ2-5
TGTGCCAGCAGCTTACCCCAGGGGAAAGAGACCCAGTACTTC
CASSLPQGKETQYF
>TRBV30|-|-|TRBJ2-3
TGTGCCTGGAGTCGGGCAGATACGCAGTATTTT
CAWSRADTQYF
>TRBV14|-|-|TRBJ2-7
TGTGCCAGCAGCCACTCCTACGAGCAGTACTTC
CASSHSYEQYF
>TRBV28|-|-|TRBJ1-6
TGTGCCAGCAGTTCTTCAGGGGTCTCCTATAATTCACCCCTCCACTTT
CASSSSGVSYNSPLHF
>TRBV29-1|-|-|TRBJ1-4
TGCAGCGCATTGAGGGGGGTGGAACAACTGTTTTTT
CSALRGVEQLFF
>TRBV7-2|TRBD2|-|TRBJ2-1
TGTGCCAGCAGCTTATCCCGACTAGCGGGGGCCAATGAGCAGTTCTTC
CASSLSRLAGANEQFF
>TRBV7-9|-|-|TRBJ2-1
TGTGCAGGCAACGCGGGAACGTACAATGAGCAGTTCTTC
CAGNAGTYNEQFF
>TRBV16|TRBD1|-|TRBJ1-3
TGTGCCAGCAGCCAAATAGAGGACAGGCGCTCTGGAAACACCATATATTTT
CASSQIEDRRSGNTIYF
>TRBV7-2|-|-|TRBJ1-2
TGTGCCAGCAGCCGTGGGGGTAACTATGGCTACACCTTC
CASSRGGNYGYTF
>TRBV4-1|-|-|TRBJ1-5
TGCGCCAGCAGCTTCAAGGTGGGGGTGTCATGGGATCAGCCCCAGCATTTT
CASSFKVGVSWDQPQHF
>TRBV10-3|TRBD1|once|TRBJ2-7
TGTGCCATCAGGCCACAGGGGACCTACGAGCAGTACTTC
CAIRPQGTYEQYF
>TRBV6-5|-|-|TRBJ1-4
TGTGCCAGCAGGGGCAGGGGTGCTAATGAAAAACTGTTTTTT
CASRGRGANEKLFF
>TRBV9|TRBD1|-|TRBJ2-3
TGTGCCAGCAGCCCCCGCAGGGACAGGGGTGGAACAGATACGCAGTATTTT
CASSPRRDRGGTDTQYF
>TRBV19|TRBD2|-|TRBJ2-4
TGTGCCAGTAGTCTAGGGGGACTAGCGGGAGACATTCAGTACTTC
CASSLGGLAGDIQYF
>TRBV4-3|-|-|TRBJ1-4
TGCGCCAGCAGCCAAGATGAAGACTGGAATGAAAAACTGTTTTTT
CASSQDEDWNEKLFF
>TRBV7-2|-|-|TRBJ2-5
TGTGCCAGCAGCTTAGGACCGACAGGGAGGGAGACCCAGTACTTC
CASSLGPTGRETQYF
>TRBV6-5|TRBD1|-|TRBJ2-7
TGTGCCAGCAGCCTGCAGGACAGGGGGTTTTGGGAGCAGTACTTC
CASSLQDRGFWEQYF
>TRBV28|-|-|TRBJ1-2
TGTGCCAGCAGTTTGGGGGTGGGTGCCTATGGCTACACCTTC
CASSLGVGAYGYTF
>TRBV7-2|-|-|TRBJ1-5
TGTGCCAGCAGCTTTCGGGGCCAGCATTTT
CASSFRGQHF
>TRBV9|TRBD1|few|TRBJ2-7
TGTGCCAGCAGCGTAGGGACAGGTGGTAGCTACGAGCAGTACTTC
CASSVGTGGSYEQYF
>TRBV9|-|-|TRBJ2-3
TGTGCCAGCAGCGTAGTCCCCACGGGTCCGGGCCCAGATACGCAGTATTTT
CASSVVPTGPGPDTQYF
>TRBV5-1|-|-|TRBJ1-1
TGCGCCAGCAGCACGGGGACCGTGAACACTGAAGCTTTCTTT
CASSTGTVNTEAFF
>TRBV9|TRBD1|few|TRBJ2-7
TGTGCCAGCAGCATTCGTCCCGGGACAGTTTTCTACGAGCAGTACTTC
CASSIRPGTVFYEQYF
>TRBV18|TRBD1|-|TRBJ1-5
TGTGCCAGCTACCAGACAGGGCCTAGCAATCAGCCCCAGCATTTT
CASYQTGPSNQPQHF